The 29 T cell receptor beta chains listed next were all sequenced from one sample in a study of regulatory T cells in long-lasting Graves disease. Sample time point: persistent/refractory GD, antithyroid drugs over 5 years with positive TRAb. PBMC-extracted RNA yielded the TCR library. To make TCR beta libraries, researchers used iRepertoire HTBI primers and Arm-PCR of CDR3 regions. TCRdb processed the multiplex PCR reads anew with MiXCR; each CDR3 protein has one entry. The table has a few hundred thousand distinct CDR3 sequences, roughly 21% seen once. The specimen comprised peripheral blood mononuclear cells (PBMCs), sampled when the disease was refractory, from a patient treated with antithyroid drugs. The receptors were sampled from a female donor with Graves disease.

For this clonotype: This may come from a read error, since a much larger clone is one base off. The CDR3 here is CSVLRRAETRYF. CDR3 in DNA: TGCAGCGTTCTAAGGAGAGCGGAGACCCGGTACTTC. The chain combines TRBV29-1 with TRBJ2-5; possibly TRBD2 for D (5 bases). CDR1 and CDR2 from the germline V gene are SQVTM and ANQGSEA. The CDR3 is made up of 12 amino acids.

This clonotype has only a few counts. The chain has TRBV28 and TRBJ2-1, with TRBD2 as a possible D gene (7 bases). The germline gives CDR1 MDHEN, CDR2 SYDVKM. Deletions cut 4 bases from V and 6 bases from J, with 16 bases between. This CDR3 spans 15 amino acids. The CDR3 nucleotides are TGTGCCAGCAGTTCCCTGGGGAGGGGGTCCAATGAGCAGTTCTTC. Amino acid sequence: CASSSLGRGSNEQFF. The complete variable domain, with remaining parts taken from reference TRBV28 and TRBJ2-1, reads DVKVTQSSRYLVKRTGEKVFLECVQDMDHENMFWYRQDPGLGLRLIYFSYDVKMKEKGDIPEGYSVSREKKERFSLILESASTNQTSMYLCASSSLGRGSNEQFFGPGTRLTVL.

This clonotype was seen many times. The chain employs TRBV7-2 and TRBJ1-5; D gene uncertain. The CDR3 runs to 13 residues. Trimming stripped 5 bases from V and 5 bases from J, with 10 bases between. CDR1 is SGHTA, CDR2 FQGNSA, per germline. CDR3 sequence: CASSPQSDQPQHF. CDR3 bases: TGTGCCAGCAGCCCACAGAGTGATCAGCCCCAGCATTTT. The full variable domain, its missing parts supplied by reference TRBV7-2 and TRBJ1-5, is GAGVSQSPSNKVTEKGKDVELRCDPISGHTALYWYRQSLGQGLEFLIYFQGNSAPDKSGLPSDRFSAERTGGSVSTLTIQRTQQEDSAVYLCASSPQSDQPQHFGDGTRLSIL.

This rearrangement joins TRBV5-1 to TRBJ2-2; 8 bases align to TRBD1. Germline V gene data show CDR1 as SGHRS and CDR2 as YFSETQ. The length of the CDR3 is 16 residues. J gave up 3 bases and V 0 bases, and 4 bases lay outside the gene matches. In DNA, the CDR3 is TGCGCCAGCAGCTTGGCAGGGGGCCGGGACACCGGGGAGCTGTTTTTT. Protein sequence: CASSLAGGRDTGELFF.

On this clonotype itself: This may stem from a read error, because a much larger clone lies one nucleotide away. This chain joins TRBV11-3 and TRBJ1-6, with D perhaps matching TRBD1 (5 bases). Trimming stripped 2 bases from V and 9 bases from J, with 11 bases between. Germline lookup yields CDR1 SGHNT and CDR2 YENEEA. CDR3 length: 14 residues. The CDR3 sequence: CASSLWAGLSPLHF. In nucleotides, the CDR3 is TGTGCCAGCAGCTTATGGGCAGGGCTTTCACCCCTCCACTTT.

This clonotype occurred many times. The chain combines TRBV12-3 or TRBV12-4 with TRBJ2-7; D is tentatively TRBD1 or TRBD2 (5 bases each). There are 15 residues in the CDR3. V lost 3 bases to trimming and J lost 0 bases, with 12 bases between them. CDR3 loop: CASSFAPGSSYEQYF. DNA of the CDR3: TGTGCCAGCAGTTTCGCGCCAGGGAGCTCCTACGAGCAGTACTTC.

This clonotype has at least ten counts. The chain has TRBV6-1 and TRBJ1-6; possible D gene TRBD1, 5 bases. CDR1 and CDR2 from the germline V gene are MNHNS and SASEGT. V was clipped by 7 bases and J by 4 bases, with 14 bases between them. CDR3 length: 15 residues. DNA of the CDR3: TGTGCCAGCACTCCTTCAGGGATTTATAATTCACCCCTCCACTTT. Translated: CASTPSGIYNSPLHF.

Ten or more counts support this clonotype. The CDR3 sequence is CASSTGQVPPYQETQYF. The CDR3, as DNA: TGTGCCAGCAGCACGGGACAGGTTCCTCCGTACCAAGAGACCCAGTACTTC. The chain couples TRBV28 to TRBJ2-5, with 8 bases that match TRBD1. From germline, CDR1 is MDHEN and CDR2 SYDVKM. V was clipped by 6 bases and J by 0 bases; unmatched bases: 12. The CDR3 spans 17 residues.

On this clonotype: This CDR3 is missing its conserved last phenylalanine or tryptophan, likely due to a read error. The chain carries TRBV7-2 and TRBJ1-1; D is possibly TRBD1 (5 bases). From germline, CDR1 is SGHTA and CDR2 FQGNSA. The CDR3 has 15 residues. With 2 bases removed from V and 1 base from J, the gap between germline ends came to 11 bases. This chain's CDR3 is CASSLSVGGNTEAFL. DNA for the CDR3: TGTGCCAGCAGCTTATCAGTGGGGGGGAACACTGAAGCTTTCCTT.

This clonotype was counted between two and nine times. This could be a read error, since a much larger clone is one nucleotide away. This chain connects TRBV28 to TRBJ1-2; unclear D gene. CDR1 is MDHEN and CDR2 is SYDVKM in the germline V gene. This CDR3 has 13 amino acids. CDR3 in amino acids: CTSSPTVHYGYTF. The CDR3 coding sequence is TGTACCAGCAGTCCCACGGTCCACTATGGCTACACCTTC.

The chain couples TRBV5-6 to TRBJ1-6; 8 bases match TRBD1. Germline assignment: CDR1 SGHDT and CDR2 YYEEEE. This CDR3 has 16 amino acids. The J segment lost 4 bases and the V segment lost 3 bases, leaving 6 bases of the junction unmatched. The chain's CDR3 is CASSSRTGLYNSPLHF. CDR3 coding DNA: TGTGCCAGCAGCTCGCGGACAGGGCTTTATAATTCACCCCTCCACTTT.

This clonotype was observed a few times. The CDR3 reads CASRLDGSSNYGYTF. The CDR3 DNA follows: TGTGCCAGCAGACTCGACGGATCCTCTAACTATGGCTACACCTTC. This chain connects TRBV6-1 to TRBJ1-2; the D is unclear. Trimming removed 6 bases from V and 0 bases from J, with 14 bases in between. Germline-derived CDR1 and CDR2 are MNHNS and SASEGT. The CDR3 spans 15 residues.

This clonotype has ten or more counts. J is TRBJ1-5 and V is TRBV28, with D unresolved. Germline CDR1 and CDR2: MDHEN and SYDVKM. V was cut by 1 base and J by 5 bases, with 6 bases left in between. This CDR3 comprises 13 residues. The CDR3 DNA is TGTGCCAGCAGTTTATCGAGTGATCAGCCCCAGCATTTT. Encoded protein: CASSLSSDQPQHF.

This chain connects TRBV7-9 to TRBJ2-3; D not certain. Germline CDR1 SEHNR, CDR2 FQNEAQ (reference sequence). The CDR3 is 14 residues long. Trimming shortened V by 7 bases and J by 0 bases, and 11 bases separated the two germline ends. The CDR3 nucleotides are TGTGCCAGCAAGCTGGCGCATAGCACAGATACGCAGTATTTT. It codes for CASKLAHSTDTQYF. Looking up the rest from reference TRBV7-9 and TRBJ2-3 gives the full variable domain: DTGVSQNPRHKITKRGQNVTFRCDPISEHNRLYWYRQTLGQGPEFLTYFQNEAQLEKSRLLSDRFSAERPKGSFSTLEIQRTEQGDSAMYLCASKLAHSTDTQYFGPGTRLTVL.

The table lists this clonotype with many counts. The rearrangement links TRBV28 to TRBJ2-7; perhaps TRBD2 as D (5 bases). CDR3 length: 14 residues. The germline CDR1 and CDR2 sequences are MDHEN and SYDVKM. Trimming removed 6 bases from V and 2 bases from J, with 14 bases in between. Written as DNA, the CDR3 is TGTGCCAGCAGCCCTGCTGGGAGACCCTACGAGCAGTACTTC. Residues: CASSPAGRPYEQYF.

Ten or more counts support this clonotype. This sequence joins TRBV5-6 and TRBJ1-1; TRBD1 is a possible D gene (5 bases). The CDR3 runs to 16 residues. CDR1 and CDR2 (germline): SGHDT, YYEEEE. The ends were cut back, 2 bases at V and 3 bases at J, with 17 bases in the middle. CDR3 sequence: CASSLSGTGKYTEAFF. In DNA, the CDR3 is TGTGCCAGCAGCTTATCCGGGACCGGGAAGTACACTGAAGCTTTCTTT.

The chain uses TRBV20-1 and TRBJ2-6; tentatively, D is TRBD2 (5 bases). V dropped 5 bases and J dropped 4 bases, with 9 bases sitting between them. This CDR3 is 13 amino acids long. CDR1 and CDR2 from the germline V gene are DFQATT and SNEGSKA (reference sequence). DNA of the CDR3: TGCAGTGCTCCTGGAGGAGGGGCCAACGTCCTGACTTTC. Translating it yields CSAPGGGANVLTF.

This clonotype was picked up many times. The CDR3 DNA follows: TGTGCCAGCAGGAGGGCGGGGGAGCTCTACGAGCAGTACTTC. It yields the protein CASRRAGELYEQYF. V gene TRBV6-1 combines with J gene TRBJ2-7, with 7 bases lining up with TRBD2. The CDR3 is made up of 14 amino acids. Per the germline V gene, CDR1 is MNHNS and CDR2 is SASEGT. The V and J ends lost 6 bases and 3 bases, in that order; junction bases with no gene match: 8.

This clonotype has a handful of counts. This sequence may be a read error, since a much larger clone differs from it by one base. The chain carries TRBV6-1 and TRBJ1-1, with D perhaps matching TRBD1 (6 bases). The CDR3 totals 13 residues. Germline CDR1 reads MNHNS; CDR2 reads SASEGT. The CDR3 here is CACSGGLGTEAFF. The CDR3 DNA reads TGTGCCTGCAGTGGGGGGCTCGGGACTGAAGCTTTCTTT.

J is TRBJ1-5 and V is TRBV6-5; D unclear. The germline V gene encodes CDR1 MNHEY and CDR2 SVGAGI. With 2 bases removed from V and 5 bases from J, the gap between germline ends came to 13 bases. The CDR3 extends over 15 amino acids. CDR3 sequence: CASSYATDGDQPQHF. CDR3 sequence (DNA): TGTGCCAGCAGTTACGCCACGGATGGGGATCAGCCCCAGCATTTT.

The V and J genes are TRBV10-3 and TRBJ1-5, with D possibly matching TRBD1 (5 bases). This CDR3 has 14 amino acids. CDR1 ENHRY and CDR2 SYGVKD come from the germline V gene. V was trimmed by 3 bases and J by 7 bases, leaving 13 bases between them. CDR3: CAISEGQGVQPQHF. DNA for the CDR3: TGTGCCATCAGTGAAGGGCAGGGTGTACAGCCCCAGCATTTT.

The sample holds many counts of this clonotype. The rearrangement uses TRBV28 and TRBJ2-2, with unresolved D. The CDR3 covers 13 residues. Per the germline V gene, CDR1 is MDHEN and CDR2 is SYDVKM. The V end lost 7 bases, the J end lost 6 bases, and 12 bases lay between the germline ends. CDR3 sequence (DNA): TGTGCCAGCATGGAAAGGCTCCCCGGGGAGCTGTTTTTT. This translates into CASMERLPGELFF.

On this clonotype itself: One junction end disagrees with the germline gene, perhaps due to a read error. The chain is built from TRBV7-9 and TRBJ2-7, with D possibly being TRBD2 (6 bases). Per germline, CDR1 SEHNR and CDR2 FQNEAQ (reference sequence). The CDR3 is made up of 14 amino acids. The CDR3 protein is CASSFDGSSYGQYF. The CDR3 nucleotides read TGTGCCAGCAGCTTTGACGGGAGCTCCTACGGGCAGTACTTC.

This chain connects TRBV20-1 to TRBJ1-4; D gene unclear. V was shortened by 3 bases and J by 10 bases, with 15 bases between the two germline ends. There are 13 residues in the CDR3. CDR1 is DFQATT and CDR2 is SNEGSKA in the germline V gene (reference sequence). CDR3: CSASSGVMGKLFF. CDR3 bases: TGCAGTGCTAGCTCCGGGGTAATGGGAAAACTGTTTTTT.

This clonotype was seen only a few times. V is TRBV10-3 and J is TRBJ2-3, with D hard to call. Trimming cost V 2 bases and J 2 bases, with 8 bases left between them. Germline lookup yields CDR1 ENHRY and CDR2 SYGVKD. The CDR3 is made up of 14 amino acids. CDR3 in DNA: TGTGCCATCAGTGAGGTCAGGATCACAGATACGCAGTATTTT. Protein sequence: CAISEVRITDTQYF.

This clonotype was detected a few times. J is TRBJ1-2 and V is TRBV20-1; no clear D gene. V was shortened by 3 bases and J by 6 bases, with 17 bases between the two germline ends. This CDR3 has 14 residues. The germline gives CDR1 DFQATT, CDR2 SNEGSKA (reference sequence). CDR3 sequence: CSASGRGSRDGYTF. In nucleotides, the CDR3 is TGCAGTGCTAGTGGGCGCGGATCTAGGGATGGCTACACCTTC.

Remarks on this clonotype: A much larger clone differs by one base, so this may be a read error. The rearrangement uses TRBV29-1 and TRBJ1-2; D is uncertain. V was pared by 7 bases and J by 2 bases, with 8 bases between. CDR1 is SQVTM, CDR2 ANQGSEA, per germline. The CDR3 loop spans 11 amino acids. The CDR3 nucleotides read TGCAGCGGCGGCGGGAACTATGGCTACACCTTC. Translation: CSGGGNYGYTF.

The table lists this clonotype with many counts. The CDR3 is CASSLAQQGYEQYF. The CDR3 DNA is TGTGCCAGCAGCTTAGCGCAACAGGGCTACGAGCAGTACTTC. The gene calls are TRBV7-6 and TRBJ2-7; TRBD1 is a possible D gene (6 bases). The germline V and J ends were trimmed by 0 bases and 3 bases, with 9 bases remaining between them. The CDR3 loop spans 14 amino acids. Germline V CDR1 and CDR2: SGHVS, FNYEAQ.

Concerning this clonotype: It may be a read error: a sequence one base away is much more abundant. The chain uses TRBV6-2 or TRBV6-3 and TRBJ1-1; D is perhaps TRBD1 (5 bases). Germline V gives CDR1 MNHEY, CDR2 SVGEGT. The CDR3 sequence is 15 residues long. The CDR3 DNA reads TGTGCCAGCAGTGACATTGGGGCTTTGAACACTGAAGCTCTCTTT. Protein product: CASSDIGALNTEALF.